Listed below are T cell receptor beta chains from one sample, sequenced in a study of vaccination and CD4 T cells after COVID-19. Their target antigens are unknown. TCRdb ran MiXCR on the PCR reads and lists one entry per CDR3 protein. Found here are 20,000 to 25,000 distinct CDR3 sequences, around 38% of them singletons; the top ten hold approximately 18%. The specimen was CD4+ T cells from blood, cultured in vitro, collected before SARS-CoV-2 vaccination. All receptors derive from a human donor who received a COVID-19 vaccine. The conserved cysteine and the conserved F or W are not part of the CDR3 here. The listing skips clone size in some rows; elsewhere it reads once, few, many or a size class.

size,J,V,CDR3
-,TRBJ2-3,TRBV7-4,ASSLFRLAGGTDTQY
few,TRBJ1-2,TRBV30,AWRDRGLGGYT
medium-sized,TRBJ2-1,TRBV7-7,ASSRGQNNEQF
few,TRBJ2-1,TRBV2,ASSRTSGAYNEQF
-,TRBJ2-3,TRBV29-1,SVEGGRGGQGITDTQY
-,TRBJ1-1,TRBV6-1,ASSEVGGRTEAF
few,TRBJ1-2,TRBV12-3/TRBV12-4,ATAPTGSYGYT
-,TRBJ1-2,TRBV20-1,SAPTGANYGYT
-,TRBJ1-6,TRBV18,ASSRSGADNSPLH
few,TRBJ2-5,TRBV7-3,ASSPNREETQY
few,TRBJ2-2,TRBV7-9,ASSPLPWGDMRVSGELF
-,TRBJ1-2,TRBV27,ASSLRGGAPNYGYT
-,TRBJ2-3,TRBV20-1,SAEHQGAVSTDTQY
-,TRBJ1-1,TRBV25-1,ASTLNTEAF
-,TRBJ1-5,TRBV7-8,ASTHRAGSWDQPQH
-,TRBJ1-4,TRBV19,ASSMDGWGGLVEKLF
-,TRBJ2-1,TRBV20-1,SARRPESNRGYNEQF
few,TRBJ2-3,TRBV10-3,AISEQDRGTDTQY
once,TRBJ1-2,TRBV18,ASSPPNFGVGNYGYT
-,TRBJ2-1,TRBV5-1,ASSTTVAYTYNEQF
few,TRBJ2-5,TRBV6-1,ASSTSGLQETQY
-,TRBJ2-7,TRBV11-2,ASSSRPQDYEQY
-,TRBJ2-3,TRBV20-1,SARDSGGITDTQY
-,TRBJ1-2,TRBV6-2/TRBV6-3,ASRTGQGSYGYT
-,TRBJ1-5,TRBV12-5,ASGPLLTGDPQH
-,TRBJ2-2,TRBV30,AWSVVGENTGELF
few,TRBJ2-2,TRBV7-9,ASTDATSGAFTGELF
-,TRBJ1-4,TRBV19,ASSSQGAAGEKLF
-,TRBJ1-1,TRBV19,ATHHPVSTEAF
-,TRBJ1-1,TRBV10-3,AIRVGQGTEAF
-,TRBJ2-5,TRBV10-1,ATSESESTQY